This T cell receptor (beta chain) is from a study of technical replicates of blood from several donors (dated by TCRdb to the late 2010s). CDR1 and CDR2, looked up from the germline V gene (reference sequence), are LNHDA and SQIVND. The cysteine opens and the phenylalanine closes a CDR3 of 14 amino acids. This entry keeps only the CDR3 DNA: 42 bases, framed from base 1. Ends trimmed: V by 8 bases, J by 6 bases; bases unmatched to a gene: 12. Library preparation employed the immunoSEQ multiplex PCR assay. TCRdb re-hosts the immuneACCESS table, in-frame sequences only. Its copies lack some clones; in the studies checked, an unresolved V gene accounts for under half of them, and the cause for the rest is not known. The sample table contains approximately 92,000 clones; only one count was recorded for 85% to 95% of them. Of the sample, about 0.37% is held by the ten largest clones. With respect to this clone: Its antigen is currently not known. Base qualities are missing; no much larger clone stands one base away.

The TCR originated in a human donor in good health. The chain joins TRBV19 to TRBJ2-7, with 8 junctional bases fitting TRBD1. Sequencing was carried out using T cells isolated from PBMCs. The nucleotides read TGTGCCAGTCGGTCCGGGACAGGATTCGGCGAGCAGTACTTC. It translates to CASRSGTGFGEQYF.